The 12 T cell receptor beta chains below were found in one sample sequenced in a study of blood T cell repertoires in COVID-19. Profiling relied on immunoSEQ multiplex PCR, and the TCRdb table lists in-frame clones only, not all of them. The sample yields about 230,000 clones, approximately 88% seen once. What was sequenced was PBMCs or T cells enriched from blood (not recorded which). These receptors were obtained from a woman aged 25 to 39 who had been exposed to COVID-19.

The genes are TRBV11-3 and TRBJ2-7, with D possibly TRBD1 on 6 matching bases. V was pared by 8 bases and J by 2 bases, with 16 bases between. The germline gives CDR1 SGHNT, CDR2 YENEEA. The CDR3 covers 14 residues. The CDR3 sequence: CASGPGVGAYEQYF. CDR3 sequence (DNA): TGTGCCAGCGGACCAGGGGTTGGGGCCTACGAGCAGTACTTC.

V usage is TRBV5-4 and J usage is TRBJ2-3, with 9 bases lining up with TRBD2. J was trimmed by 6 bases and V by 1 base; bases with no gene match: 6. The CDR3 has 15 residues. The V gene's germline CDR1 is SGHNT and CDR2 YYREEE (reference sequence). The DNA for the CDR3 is TGTGCCAGCAGCTTGCGCGGGAGGGCCACCGATACGCAGTATTTT. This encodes CASSLRGRATDTQYF. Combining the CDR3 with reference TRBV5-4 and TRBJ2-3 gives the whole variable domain ETGVTQSPTHLIKTRGQQVTLRCSSQSGHNTVSWYQQALGQGPQFIFQYYREEENGRGNFPPRFSGLQFPNYSSELNVNALELDDSALYLCASSLRGRATDTQYFGPGTRLTVL.

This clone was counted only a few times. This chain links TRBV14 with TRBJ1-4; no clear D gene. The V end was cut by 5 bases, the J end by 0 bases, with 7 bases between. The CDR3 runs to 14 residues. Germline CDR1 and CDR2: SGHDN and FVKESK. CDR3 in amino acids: CASSFRATNEKLFF. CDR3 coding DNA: TGTGCCAGCAGCTTTCGTGCAACTAATGAAAAACTGTTTTTT.

CDR3 sequence: CASSPGTSGMGSGANVLTF. CDR3 nucleotide sequence: TGTGCCAGCAGCCCCGGGACTAGCGGGATGGGGTCTGGGGCCAACGTCCTGACTTTC. The J gene is TRBJ2-6, the V gene TRBV9; 13 positions match TRBD2. V shed 4 bases, J shed 1 base, and the junction held 8 bases outside the gene matches. The CDR3 is 19 residues long. Per the germline V gene, CDR1 is SGDLS and CDR2 is YYNGEE.

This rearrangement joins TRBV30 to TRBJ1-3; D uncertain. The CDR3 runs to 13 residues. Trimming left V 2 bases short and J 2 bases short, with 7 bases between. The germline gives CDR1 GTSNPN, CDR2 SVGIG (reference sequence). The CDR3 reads CAWSLTAGNTIYF. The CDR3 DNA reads TGTGCCTGGAGTCTTACAGCTGGAAACACCATATATTTT.

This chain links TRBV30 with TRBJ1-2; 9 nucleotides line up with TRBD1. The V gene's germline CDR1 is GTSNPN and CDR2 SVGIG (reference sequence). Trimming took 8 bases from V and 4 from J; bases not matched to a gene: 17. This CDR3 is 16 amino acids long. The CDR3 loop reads CATRRQGGLITYGYTF. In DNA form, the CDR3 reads TGTGCCACCCGAAGACAGGGGGGACTGATCACCTATGGCTACACCTTC.

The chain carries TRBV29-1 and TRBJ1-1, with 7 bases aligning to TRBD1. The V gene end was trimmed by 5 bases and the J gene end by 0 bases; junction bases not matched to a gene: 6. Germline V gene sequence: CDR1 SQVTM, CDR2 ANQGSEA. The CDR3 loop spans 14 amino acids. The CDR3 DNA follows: TGCAGCGTTAATAACAGGGGCCTGAACACTGAAGCTTTCTTT. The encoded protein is CSVNNRGLNTEAFF.

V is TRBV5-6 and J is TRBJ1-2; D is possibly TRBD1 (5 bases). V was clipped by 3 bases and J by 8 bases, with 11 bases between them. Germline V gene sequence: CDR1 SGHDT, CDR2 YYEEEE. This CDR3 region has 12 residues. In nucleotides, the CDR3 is TGTGCCAGCAGCTGGGGCTTCCAGGGCTACACCTTC. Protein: CASSWGFQGYTF.

This chain's CDR3 is CASSQDGGGSPEAFF. CDR3 coding DNA: TGCGCCAGCAGCCAAGATGGGGGGGGATCCCCTGAAGCTTTCTTT. The chain is built from TRBV4-1 and TRBJ1-1, with a tentative D call TRBD1 (5 bases). The CDR3 runs to 15 residues. The germline CDR1 and CDR2 sequences are MGHRA and YSYEKL. With 0 bases removed from V and 6 bases from J, the gap between germline ends came to 14 bases.

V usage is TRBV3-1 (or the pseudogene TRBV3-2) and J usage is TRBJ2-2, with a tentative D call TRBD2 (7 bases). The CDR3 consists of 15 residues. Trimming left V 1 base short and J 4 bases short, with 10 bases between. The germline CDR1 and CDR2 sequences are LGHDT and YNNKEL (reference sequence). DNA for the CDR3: TGTGCCAGCAGCCAAGCCGGGGGGCGCACCGGGGAGCTGTTTTTT. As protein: CASSQAGGRTGELFF.

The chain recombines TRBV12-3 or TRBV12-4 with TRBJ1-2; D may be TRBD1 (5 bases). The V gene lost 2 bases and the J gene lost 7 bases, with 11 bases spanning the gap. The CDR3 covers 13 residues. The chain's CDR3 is CASSLLGEGGYTF. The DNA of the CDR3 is TGTGCCAGCAGTTTATTAGGGGAGGGTGGCTACACCTTC.

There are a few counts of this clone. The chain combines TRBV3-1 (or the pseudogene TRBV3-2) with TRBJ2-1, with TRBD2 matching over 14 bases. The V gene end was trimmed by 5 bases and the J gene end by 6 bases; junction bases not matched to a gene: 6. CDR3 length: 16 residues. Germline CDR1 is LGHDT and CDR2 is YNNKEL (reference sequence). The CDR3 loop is CASSSRLAGGSNEQFF. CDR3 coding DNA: TGTGCCAGCAGCTCCCGACTAGCGGGAGGGTCCAATGAGCAGTTCTTC.